In this sample, the clone carrying this TCR beta chain turned up once. This record comes from a study of blood T cell repertoires in COVID-19. Study-level information: There were acute and convalescent COVID-19 samples, and they came from the United States, Italy and Spain. Sample material is recorded as cDNA or gDNA derived from T cells, B-cell-depleted T cells, or PBMCs.

Original processing methods: Using reference gene primer amplification, nucleated cell counts were estimated. The data were produced by immunoSEQ multiplex PCR, yet TCRdb's version contains in-frame clones alone and is incomplete. The DNA gave D and trimming, while V, J and clone size come from that table. This table holds 90,000 to 120,000 clones, more than 70% found once. Deletions cut 5 bases from V and 0 bases from J, with 7 bases between. The germline CDR1 and CDR2 sequences are LNHDA and SQIVND (reference sequence). This CDR3 has 14 amino acids. V usage is TRBV19 and J usage is TRBJ2-2; maybe TRBD2 (6 bases). This sequence was found in a man in his sixties or seventies with acute or convalescent COVID-19. Material for sequencing was peripheral blood. The CDR3 here is CASSPGANTGELFF. The CDR3 DNA sequence: TGTGCCAGTAGTCCGGGGGCGAACACCGGGGAGCTGTTTTTT.